This TCR beta chain comes out of a study of blood T cell repertoires in COVID-19. Study-wide background: The cDNA or gDNA used as material had been derived from T cells, B-cell-depleted T cells, or PBMCs.

Original analysis: Amplifying reference gene primers gave estimates of nucleated cell counts. Clones were sequenced by immunoSEQ multiplex PCR, and TCRdb holds only the in-frame ones, with some missing. V and J calls and clone size come straight from that table; D and trimming were deduced from the DNA. This table has 200,000 or so clones, around 84% appearing once. Enrolled during active infection, Seattle patients were then followed longitudinally. The CDR3 is 15 residues long. The V segment lost 3 bases and the J segment 3 bases; nucleotides outside the gene matches: 3. From germline, CDR1 is SGHDT and CDR2 YYEEEE.

The chain carries TRBV5-6 and TRBJ1-1, with 12 positions matching TRBD1. The origin of this receptor is an elderly woman with COVID-19, enrolled during active disease. Material for sequencing was peripheral blood. DNA for the CDR3: TGTGCCAGCAGCTGGGACAGGGGGCGCGACACTGAAGCTTTCTTT. Its protein product is CASSWDRGRDTEAFF.